The 10 T cell receptor beta chains below all came from one sample that was sequenced in a study of T-cell memory formation after mild COVID-19. MiXCR, applied by TCRdb to the 5' RACE reads, yields one record per CDR3 protein. The table shows 200,000 to 300,000 distinct CDR3 sequences, with approximately 15% occurring only once. The sample taken for sequencing was PBMCs or a T cell subset sorted from them (not recorded which). Source of these receptors: a man between 18 and 35 years old who had mild COVID-19 (a few samples of this study predate the infection). Cell type and time point are not known.

This clonotype was counted between two and nine times. V gene TRBV5-1 combines with J gene TRBJ2-1; 12 bases are a match to TRBD1. With V trimmed by 2 bases and J by 8 bases, 11 bases remained unmatched. CDR1 is SGHRS, CDR2 YFSETQ, per germline. The CDR3 is made up of 17 amino acids. CDR3 amino acids: CASSLSVTGQGAYEQFF. CDR3 bases: TGCGCCAGCAGCTTATCGGTGACGGGACAGGGGGCCTATGAGCAGTTCTTC.

This clonotype was picked up a small number of times. This chain uses TRBV15 with TRBJ2-2; D not certain. V was pared by 0 bases and J by 8 bases, with 10 bases between. This CDR3 is built from 14 residues. The V gene's germline CDR1 is LNHNV and CDR2 YYDKDF (reference sequence). The CDR3 nucleotides read TGTGCCACCAGCAGAGAGGGTCCGCAGGGGGAGCTGTTTTTT. It codes for CATSREGPQGELFF.

This clonotype was counted between two and nine times. This sequence joins TRBV10-2 and TRBJ1-6; D gene ambiguous. Trimming shortened V by 7 bases and J by 1 base, and 5 bases separated the two germline ends. Germline CDR1 is WSHSY and CDR2 is SAAADI. The CDR3 spans 13 residues. CDR3 bases: TGCGCCAGCACCCGGTCCTATAATTCACCCCTCCACTTT. It codes for CASTRSYNSPLHF.

This clonotype has a handful of counts. The chain links TRBV6-2 or TRBV6-3 to TRBJ2-5; D is possibly TRBD1 (6 bases). Germline CDR1 is MNHEY and CDR2 is SVGEGT. Trimming removed 3 bases from V and 3 bases from J, with 11 bases in between. The CDR3 runs to 14 residues. CDR3 sequence (DNA): TGTGCCAGCAGTTATTGGGGGACAAAAGAGACCCAGTACTTC. Encoded protein: CASSYWGTKETQYF.

The chain uses TRBV6-6 and TRBJ2-5; D is perhaps TRBD1 (6 bases). Germline V CDR1 and CDR2: MNHNY, SVGAGI (reference sequence). The germline V and J ends were trimmed by 8 bases and 6 bases, with 22 bases remaining between them. The CDR3 covers 15 residues. Written as DNA, the CDR3 is TGTGCCAGCGGTATACCAGCGGCAGGGGATCAGACCCAGTACTTC. Amino acid sequence: CASGIPAAGDQTQYF.

A word on this clonotype: A junction boundary mismatches the germline segment, possibly from a read error. CDR3 nucleotides: TGTGTCAGCAGACTAGCGGGGAGCACCGGGGAGCTGTTTTTT. It specifies CVSRLAGSTGELFF. The chain is built from TRBV6-4 and TRBJ2-2; 11 bases map to TRBD2. CDR3 size: 14 residues. Germline-derived CDR1 and CDR2 are MRHNA and SNTAGT.

The rearrangement links TRBV29-1 to TRBJ2-3, with TRBD2 matching over 8 bases. V was clipped by 4 bases and J by 0 bases; unmatched bases: 3. The CDR3 contains 14 residues. Germline CDR1 and CDR2: SQVTM and ANQGSEA. The CDR3 here is CSVGQRGSTDTQYF. CDR3 coding DNA: TGCAGCGTTGGTCAGCGGGGGAGCACAGATACGCAGTATTTT.

The chain has TRBV4-2 and TRBJ1-4, with D maybe TRBD1 (6 bases). Germline V gene data show CDR1 as LGHNA and CDR2 as YNFKEQ. Trimming left V 4 bases short and J 8 bases short, with 14 bases between. The CDR3 has 14 amino acids. The CDR3 reads CASSLGTGNEKLFF. The CDR3 DNA follows: TGTGCCAGCAGCCTAGGTACAGGGAACGAAAAACTGTTTTTT.

This clonotype was found a few times. The gene calls are TRBV10-3 and TRBJ2-3; the D gene could be TRBD1 or TRBD2 (5 bases each). Germline V gene lookup returns CDR1 ENHRY and CDR2 SYGVKD. This CDR3 has 15 residues. V lost 5 bases to trimming and J lost 4 bases, with 16 bases between them. CDR3 nucleotides: TGTGCCATCAGTAACCGAGGGGTCCATTCAGATACGCAGTATTTT. Amino acid sequence: CAISNRGVHSDTQYF.

This clonotype was counted between two and nine times. The V gene is TRBV12-3 or TRBV12-4, the J gene TRBJ2-1; TRBD2 matches at 9 bases. This CDR3 spans 14 amino acids. Trimming took 1 base from V and 10 from J; bases not matched to a gene: 5. CDR3 bases: TGTGCCAGCAGTTTAGTAGGCGGGGGGGTGGAGCAGTTCTTC. Protein sequence: CASSLVGGGVEQFF.